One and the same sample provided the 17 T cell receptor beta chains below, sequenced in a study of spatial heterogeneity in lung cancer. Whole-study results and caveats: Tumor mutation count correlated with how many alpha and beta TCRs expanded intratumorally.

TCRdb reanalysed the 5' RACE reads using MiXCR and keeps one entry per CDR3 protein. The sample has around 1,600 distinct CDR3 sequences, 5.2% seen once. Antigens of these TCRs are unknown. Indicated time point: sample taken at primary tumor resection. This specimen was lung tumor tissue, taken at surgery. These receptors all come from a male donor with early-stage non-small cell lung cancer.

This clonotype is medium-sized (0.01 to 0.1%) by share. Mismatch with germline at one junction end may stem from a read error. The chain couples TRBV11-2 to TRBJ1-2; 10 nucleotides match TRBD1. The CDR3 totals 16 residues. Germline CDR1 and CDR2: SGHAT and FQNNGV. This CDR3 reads CVSSLVRDRGRDGYTF. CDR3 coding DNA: TGTGTCAGCAGCTTGGTCCGGGACAGGGGACGGGATGGCTACACCTTC.

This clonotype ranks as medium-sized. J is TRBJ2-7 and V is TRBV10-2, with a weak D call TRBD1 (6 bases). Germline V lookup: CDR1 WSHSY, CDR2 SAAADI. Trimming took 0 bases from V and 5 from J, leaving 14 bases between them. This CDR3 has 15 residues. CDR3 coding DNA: TGCGCCAGCAGTGAGTCGGAGGTGGGGGCCAACGAGCAGTACTTC. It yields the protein CASSESEVGANEQYF.

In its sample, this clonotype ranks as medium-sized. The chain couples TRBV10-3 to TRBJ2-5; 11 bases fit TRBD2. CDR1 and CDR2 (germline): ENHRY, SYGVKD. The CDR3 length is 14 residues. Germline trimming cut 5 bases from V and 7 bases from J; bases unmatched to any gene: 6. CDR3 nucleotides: TGTGCCATCAGTCGGGGACTAGCGGAGGGGACCCAGTACTTC. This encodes CAISRGLAEGTQYF.

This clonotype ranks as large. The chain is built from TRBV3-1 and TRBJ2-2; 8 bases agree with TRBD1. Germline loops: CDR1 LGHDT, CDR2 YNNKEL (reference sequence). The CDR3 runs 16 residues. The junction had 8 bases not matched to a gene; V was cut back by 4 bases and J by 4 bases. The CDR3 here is CASSPPTGVATGELFF. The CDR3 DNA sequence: TGTGCCAGCAGCCCCCCGACAGGGGTGGCCACCGGGGAGCTGTTTTTT.

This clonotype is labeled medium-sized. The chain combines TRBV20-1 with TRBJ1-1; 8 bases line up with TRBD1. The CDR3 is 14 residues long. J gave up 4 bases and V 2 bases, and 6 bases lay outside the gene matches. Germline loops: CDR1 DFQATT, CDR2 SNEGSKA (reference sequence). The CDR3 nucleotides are TGCAGTGCTAGACAGGGGGCATGGAGCACTGAAGCTTTCTTT. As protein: CSARQGAWSTEAFF.

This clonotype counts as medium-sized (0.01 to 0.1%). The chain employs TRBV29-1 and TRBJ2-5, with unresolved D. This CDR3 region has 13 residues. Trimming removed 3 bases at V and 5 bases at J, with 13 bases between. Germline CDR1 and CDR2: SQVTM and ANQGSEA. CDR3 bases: TGCAGCGTTGAGGACCTGAATGTGGAGACCCAGTACTTC. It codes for CSVEDLNVETQYF.

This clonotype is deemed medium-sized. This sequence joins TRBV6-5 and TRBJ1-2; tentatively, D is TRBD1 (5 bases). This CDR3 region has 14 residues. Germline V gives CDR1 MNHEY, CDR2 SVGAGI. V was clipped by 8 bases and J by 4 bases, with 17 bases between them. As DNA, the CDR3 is TGTGCCAGCCGTTTCGGGACCGATACCTATGGCTACACCTTC. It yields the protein CASRFGTDTYGYTF.

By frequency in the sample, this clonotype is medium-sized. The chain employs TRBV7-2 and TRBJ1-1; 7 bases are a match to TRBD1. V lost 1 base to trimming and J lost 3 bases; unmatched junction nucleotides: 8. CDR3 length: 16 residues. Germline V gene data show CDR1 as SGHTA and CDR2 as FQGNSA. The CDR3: CASSLDRGLRDTEAFF. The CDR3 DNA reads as TGTGCCAGCAGCTTAGACAGGGGACTGAGGGACACTGAAGCTTTCTTT.

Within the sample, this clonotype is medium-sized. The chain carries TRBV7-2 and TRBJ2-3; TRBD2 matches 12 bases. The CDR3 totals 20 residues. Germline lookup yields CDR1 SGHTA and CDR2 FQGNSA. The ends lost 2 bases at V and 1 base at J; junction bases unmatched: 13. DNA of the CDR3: TGTGCCAGCAGCTTACCCCTAGCGGGAGGGGCCCCCAGGGGCACAGATACGCAGTATTTT. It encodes CASSLPLAGGAPRGTDTQYF.

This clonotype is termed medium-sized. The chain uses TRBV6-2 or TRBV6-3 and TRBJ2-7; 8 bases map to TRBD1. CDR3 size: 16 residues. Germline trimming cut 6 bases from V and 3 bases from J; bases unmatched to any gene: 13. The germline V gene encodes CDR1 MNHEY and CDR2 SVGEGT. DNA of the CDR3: TGTGCCAGCAGATTCTCGACGGGACAGGAGAGCTACGAGCAGTACTTC. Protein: CASRFSTGQESYEQYF.

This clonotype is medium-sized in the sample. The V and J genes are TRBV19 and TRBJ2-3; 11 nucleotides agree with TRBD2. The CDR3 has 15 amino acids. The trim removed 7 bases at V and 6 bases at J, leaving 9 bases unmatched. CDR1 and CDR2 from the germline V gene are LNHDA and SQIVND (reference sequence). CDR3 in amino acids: CASNLAGGRTDTQYF. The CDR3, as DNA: TGTGCCAGTAATTTAGCGGGGGGGCGAACGGATACGCAGTATTTT.

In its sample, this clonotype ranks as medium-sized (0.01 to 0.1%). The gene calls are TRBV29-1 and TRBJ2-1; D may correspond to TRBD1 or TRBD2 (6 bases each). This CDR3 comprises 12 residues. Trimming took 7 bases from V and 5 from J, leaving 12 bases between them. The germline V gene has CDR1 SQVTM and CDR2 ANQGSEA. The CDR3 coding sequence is TGCAGCGCCGGAGGGGGTAACAATGAGCAGTTCTTC. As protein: CSAGGGNNEQFF.

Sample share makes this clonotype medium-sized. The CDR3 spells CASSQLAELWVPGAAPRIQYF. The CDR3 nucleotides are TGTGCCAGCAGCCAATTGGCCGAACTTTGGGTCCCTGGAGCGGCCCCCCGCATTCAGTACTTC. The chain combines TRBV6-2 or TRBV6-3 with TRBJ2-4, with D maybe TRBD2 (5 bases). The germline V gene has CDR1 MNHEY and CDR2 SVGEGT. The V end lost 6 bases, the J end lost 9 bases, and 39 bases lay between the germline ends. This CDR3 has 21 amino acids.

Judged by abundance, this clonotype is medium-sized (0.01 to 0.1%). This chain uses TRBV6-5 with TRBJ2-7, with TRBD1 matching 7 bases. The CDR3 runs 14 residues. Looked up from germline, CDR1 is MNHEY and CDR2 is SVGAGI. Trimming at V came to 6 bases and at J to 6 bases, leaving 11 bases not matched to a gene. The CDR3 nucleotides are TGTGCCAGCAGACCCCTGACAGGGCGGATCGAGCAGTACTTC. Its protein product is CASRPLTGRIEQYF.

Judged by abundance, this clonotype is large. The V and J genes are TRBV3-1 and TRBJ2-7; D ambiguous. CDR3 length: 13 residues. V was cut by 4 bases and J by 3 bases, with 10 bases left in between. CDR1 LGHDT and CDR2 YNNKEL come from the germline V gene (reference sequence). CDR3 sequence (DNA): TGTGCCAGCAGCCTAGGGAATTTCTACGAGCAGTACTTC. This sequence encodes CASSLGNFYEQYF.

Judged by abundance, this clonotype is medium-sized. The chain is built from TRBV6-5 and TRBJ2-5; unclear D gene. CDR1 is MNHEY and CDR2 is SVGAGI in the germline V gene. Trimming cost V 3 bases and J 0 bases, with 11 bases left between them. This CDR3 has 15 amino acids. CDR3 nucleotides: TGTGCCAGCAGTTATTGGCCCTTCGACCAAGAGACCCAGTACTTC. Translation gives CASSYWPFDQETQYF.

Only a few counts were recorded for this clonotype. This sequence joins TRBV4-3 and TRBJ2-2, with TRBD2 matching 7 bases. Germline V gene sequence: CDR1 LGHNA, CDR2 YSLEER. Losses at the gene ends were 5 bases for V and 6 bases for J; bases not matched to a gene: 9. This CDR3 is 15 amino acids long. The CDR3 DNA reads TGCGCCAGCAGCTCGCCGGGGGAGGGAGCCGGGGAGCTGTTTTTT. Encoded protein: CASSSPGEGAGELFF.